The sequence of this TCR beta chain was determined in a study of blood T cell repertoires in COVID-19. Sequenced by immunoSEQ multiplex PCR; TCRdb stores in-frame clones only, minus some. The table records some 340,000 clones, approximately 82% of them present only once. Germline V gene data show CDR1 as ENHRY and CDR2 as SYGVKD. This CDR3 spans 15 amino acids. The V end lost 3 bases, the J end lost 6 bases, and 16 bases lay between the germline ends. Sequencing input: peripheral blood. This TCR derives from a man under 40 with active or convalescent COVID-19. The chain couples TRBV10-3 to TRBJ2-3; tentative D call: TRBD2 (5 bases). The CDR3 loop reads CAISDRDPILDTQYF. The CDR3 DNA follows: TGTGCCATCAGTGACCGGGATCCTATCTTGGATACGCAGTATTTT.